Listed here are 20 T cell receptor beta chains from one sample, sequenced in a study of response to subunit inactivated influenza vaccine. TCRdb used MiXCR to reprocess the RT-PCR reads, holding one entry per CDR3 protein. The sample includes 300,000 to 350,000 distinct CDR3 sequences, about 20% seen only once; the top ten take 10% to 13%. The source material was PBMCs from blood, sampled approximately 20 months after vaccination. Receptors originate from a man aged 50-75 years who received an inactivated influenza vaccine.

This clonotype was observed at least ten times. The V call is TRBV29-1, the J call TRBJ1-1; the match to TRBD1 covers 8 bases. Germline values: CDR1 SQVTM, CDR2 ANQGSEA. The V and J ends lost 8 bases and 1 base, in that order; junction bases with no gene match: 3. This CDR3 has 12 amino acids. Here the CDR3 reads CSPDRGNTEAFF. The CDR3 nucleotides read TGCAGCCCTGACAGGGGGAACACTGAAGCTTTCTTT.

A few counts support this clonotype. The rearrangement links TRBV11-1 to TRBJ1-1; TRBD1 aligns across 7 bases. Looked up from germline, CDR1 is SGHAT and CDR2 is FQDESV (reference sequence). This CDR3 spans 18 amino acids. V was pared by 1 base and J by 1 base, with 12 bases of the junction left unmatched. In nucleotides, the CDR3 is TGTGCCAGCAGCTTAGGGGGACAGTCCCTAAGGGGGAACACTGAAGCTTTCTTT. Translated, it gives CASSLGGQSLRGNTEAFF.

This clonotype was detected ten times or more. The genes are TRBV7-8 and TRBJ2-7, with D possibly matching TRBD1 (6 bases). The length of the CDR3 is 14 residues. V lost 4 bases to trimming and J lost 1 base, with 11 bases between them. Germline V lookup: CDR1 SGHVS, CDR2 FQNEAQ. The CDR3 region is CASSSRQDSYEQYF. CDR3 nucleotide sequence: TGTGCCAGCAGCTCACGACAGGATTCCTACGAGCAGTACTTC.

This clonotype was observed a few times. This sequence joins TRBV20-1 and TRBJ2-3; 11 nucleotides line up with TRBD2. V was clipped by 3 bases and J by 0 bases; unmatched bases: 8. The CDR3 has 17 amino acids. The V gene's germline CDR1 is DFQATT and CDR2 SNEGSKA (reference sequence). The CDR3 loop is CSARAGLAGPSTDTQYF. The CDR3 DNA reads TGCAGTGCTAGGGCAGGACTAGCGGGCCCTAGCACAGATACGCAGTATTTT.

This clonotype has only a few counts. The chain couples TRBV6-5 to TRBJ1-6; D may be TRBD1 (6 bases). Germline V lookup: CDR1 MNHEY, CDR2 SVGAGI. The CDR3 spans 14 residues. With 4 bases removed from V and 11 bases from J, the gap between germline ends came to 15 bases. CDR3 region: CASSLDRATAPLHF. CDR3 DNA sequence: TGTGCCAGCAGTTTGGACAGAGCTACCGCACCCCTCCACTTT.

The chain combines TRBV24-1 with TRBJ2-2; perhaps TRBD2 as D (5 bases). Looked up from germline, CDR1 is KGHDR and CDR2 is SFDVKD. The CDR3 totals 16 residues. V was clipped by 4 bases and J by 1 base, with 12 bases between them. The CDR3 region is CATSDSWTLNTGELFF. As DNA, the CDR3 is TGTGCCACCAGTGACTCGTGGACTTTGAACACCGGGGAGCTGTTTTTT.

The chain couples TRBV20-1 to TRBJ1-5; TRBD1 is a possible D gene (6 bases). V was pared by 6 bases and J by 5 bases, with 20 bases between. Per the germline V gene, CDR1 is DFQATT and CDR2 is SNEGSKA (reference sequence). This CDR3 region has 15 residues. CDR3 residues: CSAPRGGGYDQPQHF. Written as DNA, the CDR3 is TGCAGTGCCCCCAGGGGAGGGGGTTACGATCAGCCCCAGCATTTT.

The chain recombines TRBV7-6 with TRBJ1-5; D remains ambiguous. In germline, CDR1 is SGHVS, CDR2 FNYEAQ. V was cut by 2 bases and J by 2 bases, with 7 bases left in between. The CDR3 is made up of 14 amino acids. The CDR3 spells CASSLFSGNQPQHF. Written as DNA, the CDR3 is TGTGCCAGCAGCTTATTCTCAGGCAATCAGCCCCAGCATTTT. Drawing the rest from reference TRBV7-6 and TRBJ1-5, the complete variable domain is GAGVSQSPRYKVTKRGQDVALRCDPISGHVSLYWYRQALGQGPEFLTYFNYEAQQDKSGLPNDRFSAERPEGSISTLTIQRTEQRDSAMYRCASSLFSGNQPQHFGDGTRLSIL.

The rearrangement links TRBV20-1 to TRBJ1-5, with D possibly matching TRBD1 (6 bases). Trimming stripped 3 bases from V and 4 bases from J, with 13 bases between. Germline V gene lookup returns CDR1 DFQATT and CDR2 SNEGSKA (reference sequence). The length of the CDR3 is 14 residues. CDR3 nucleotide sequence: TGCAGTGCTAGCTGGGGGGCGGTAAATCAGCCCCAGCATTTT. Translation gives CSASWGAVNQPQHF.

This clonotype appeared a few times. The chain links TRBV4-3 to TRBJ1-3, with a weak D call TRBD1 (6 bases). The CDR3 sequence is 18 residues long. The germline V and J ends were trimmed by 1 base and 2 bases, with 18 bases remaining between them. Germline lookup yields CDR1 LGHNA and CDR2 YSLEER. For the CDR3, the DNA is TGCGCCAGCAGCCAAGTAGTGGGACAAAGGCGGCCTGGAAACACCATATATTTT. It yields the protein CASSQVVGQRRPGNTIYF.

This clonotype was seen a few times. The chain uses TRBV7-8 and TRBJ2-3; D not certain. The CDR3 runs to 12 residues. V was shortened by 2 bases and J by 7 bases, with 7 bases between the two germline ends. From germline, CDR1 is SGHVS and CDR2 FQNEAQ. CDR3: CASSLNKHTQYF. CDR3 nucleotide sequence: TGTGCCAGCAGCTTAAATAAGCATACGCAGTATTTT.

Only a few counts were recorded for this clonotype. The chain recombines TRBV12-3 or TRBV12-4 with TRBJ1-2, with D hard to call. The CDR3 loop spans 18 amino acids. The V end was cut by 5 bases, the J end by 6 bases, with 28 bases between. CDR3 sequence (DNA): TGTGCCAGCAGTCCACGGCTTTACGGCCGAACTCCTCTGGATGGCTACACCTTC. It is translated as CASSPRLYGRTPLDGYTF.

This clonotype was detected a few times. The CDR3 bases are TGTGCCAGCAGCTCTGGACAGGGTTGGGAGCCCCAGCATTTT. Amino acid sequence: CASSSGQGWEPQHF. This chain uses TRBV7-2 with TRBJ1-5; 8 bases align to TRBD1. Germline trimming cut 4 bases from V and 8 bases from J; bases unmatched to any gene: 7. The CDR3 has 14 amino acids. The germline V gene encodes CDR1 SGHTA and CDR2 FQGNSA.

This clonotype occurred a few times. This chain links TRBV5-1 with TRBJ1-1; 7 bases are shared with TRBD1. V shed 3 bases and J 8 bases; nucleotides not matched to a gene: 16. CDR3 length equals 16 residues. CDR1 is SGHRS and CDR2 is YFSETQ in the germline V gene. The CDR3: CASSYKPTGQVAEAFF. The CDR3 coding sequence is TGCGCCAGCAGCTATAAACCAACCGGACAGGTGGCCGAAGCTTTCTTT.

Only a few counts were recorded for this clonotype. The CDR3 here is CASRKAGANEKLFF. In DNA form, the CDR3 reads TGCGCCAGCAGGAAGGCTGGAGCTAATGAAAAACTGTTTTTT. This chain links TRBV5-1 with TRBJ1-4; no clear D. Germline CDR1 is SGHRS and CDR2 is YFSETQ. V lost 5 bases, J lost 3 bases, and 11 bases lay in between. The CDR3 extends over 14 amino acids.

This chain joins TRBV5-5 and TRBJ2-3, with 11 bases aligning to TRBD2. CDR3 length equals 16 residues. Per the germline V gene, CDR1 is SGHKS and CDR2 is YYEKEE (reference sequence). V was clipped by 4 bases and J by 4 bases; unmatched bases: 8. The CDR3 here is CASSVSGRAVADTQYF. DNA of the CDR3: TGTGCCAGCAGCGTTAGCGGGAGGGCCGTAGCAGATACGCAGTATTTT.

This chain links TRBV6-5 with TRBJ2-7; 11 bases agree with TRBD1. Germline V gene data show CDR1 as MNHEY and CDR2 as SVGAGI. Trimming took 2 bases from V and 4 from J; bases not matched to a gene: 4. The CDR3 loop spans 15 amino acids. The CDR3 protein is CASSYGQGAGYEQYF. As DNA, the CDR3 is TGTGCCAGCAGTTACGGACAGGGGGCAGGTTACGAGCAGTACTTC.

There are a few counts of this clonotype. This sequence joins TRBV7-9 and TRBJ2-1; TRBD1 matches at 8 bases. This CDR3 contains 16 residues. Germline V CDR1 and CDR2: SEHNR, FQNEAQ (reference sequence). J gave up 4 bases and V 1 base, and 6 bases lay outside the gene matches. CDR3 protein: CASSLGSGTGYNEQFF. For the CDR3, the DNA is TGTGCCAGCAGCTTAGGGTCCGGGACAGGATACAATGAGCAGTTCTTC. Filled out from reference TRBV7-9 and TRBJ2-1, the complete variable domain reads DTGVSQNPRHKITKRGQNVTFRCDPISEHNRLYWYRQTLGQGPEFLTYFQNEAQLEKSRLLSDRFSAERPKGSFSTLEIQRTEQGDSAMYLCASSLGSGTGYNEQFFGPGTRLTVL.

The V call is TRBV28, the J call TRBJ2-1, with D possibly being TRBD1 (6 bases). This CDR3 is 15 amino acids long. Germline CDR1 reads MDHEN; CDR2 reads SYDVKM. The V end lost 4 bases, the J end lost 3 bases, and 13 bases lay between the germline ends. The CDR3 region is CASSSFGQNYNEQFF. The CDR3 nucleotides read TGTGCCAGCAGTTCTTTCGGACAGAACTACAATGAGCAGTTCTTC.

The rearrangement uses TRBV5-4 and TRBJ2-3; perhaps D is TRBD1 or TRBD2 (5 bases each). The germline V gene encodes CDR1 SGHNT and CDR2 YYREEE (reference sequence). The CDR3 is made up of 16 amino acids. V lost 4 bases, J lost 0 bases, and 15 bases lay in between. The CDR3 region has the DNA TGTGCCAGCAGCCTACGGGGCGGGTCTAGCACAGATACGCAGTATTTT. The encoded protein is CASSLRGGSSTDTQYF.